This TCR beta chain appears in the sequencing data of a study of identical twins. Study findings and constraints: Insertions were reduced in abundant cord blood beta clonotypes but not in memory repertoires.

CDR3 size: 13 residues. The ends lost 3 bases at V and 2 bases at J; junction bases unmatched: 1. Germline V lookup: CDR1 DFQATT, CDR2 SNEGSKA (reference sequence). Only healthy Caucasians were included as donors. This clonotype showed up just a few times. Its antigen is undetermined. One entry per CDR3 protein results from TCRdb running MiXCR on the 5' RACE reads. The table lists around 290,000 distinct CDR3 sequences, nearly 9.5% of them singletons. In addition, the sample was reused for a study of yellow fever vaccine responses in identical twins. From that paper: Twins' vaccine T cell responses were reported to seem partly convergent and partly personalized.

The sample consisted of CD8+ T cells sorted from blood. This TCR came from a woman aged 18-29 years in good health. The V and J genes are TRBV20-1 and TRBJ2-5, with 9 positions matching TRBD2. The CDR3: CSARTSGQETQYF. Written as DNA, the CDR3 is TGCAGTGCTAGGACTAGCGGACAAGAGACCCAGTACTTC.